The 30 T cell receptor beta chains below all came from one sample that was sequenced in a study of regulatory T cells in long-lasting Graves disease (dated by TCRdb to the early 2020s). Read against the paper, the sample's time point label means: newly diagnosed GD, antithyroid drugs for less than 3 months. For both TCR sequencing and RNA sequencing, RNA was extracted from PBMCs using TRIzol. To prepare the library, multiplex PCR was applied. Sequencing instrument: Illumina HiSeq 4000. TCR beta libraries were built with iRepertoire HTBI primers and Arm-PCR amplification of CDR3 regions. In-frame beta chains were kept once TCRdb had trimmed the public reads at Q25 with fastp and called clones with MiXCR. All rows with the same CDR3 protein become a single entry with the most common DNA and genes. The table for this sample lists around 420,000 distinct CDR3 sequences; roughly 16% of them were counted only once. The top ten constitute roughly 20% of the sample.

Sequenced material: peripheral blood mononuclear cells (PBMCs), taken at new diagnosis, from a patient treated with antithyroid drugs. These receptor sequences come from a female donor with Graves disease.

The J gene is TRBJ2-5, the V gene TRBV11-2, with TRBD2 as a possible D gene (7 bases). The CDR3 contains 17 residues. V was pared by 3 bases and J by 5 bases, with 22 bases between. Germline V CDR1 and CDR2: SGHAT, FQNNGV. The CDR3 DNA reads TGTGCCAGCAGCTTGGGGGGGGCAGGTCCAAACGTGGAGACCCAGTACTTC. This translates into CASSLGGAGPNVETQYF.

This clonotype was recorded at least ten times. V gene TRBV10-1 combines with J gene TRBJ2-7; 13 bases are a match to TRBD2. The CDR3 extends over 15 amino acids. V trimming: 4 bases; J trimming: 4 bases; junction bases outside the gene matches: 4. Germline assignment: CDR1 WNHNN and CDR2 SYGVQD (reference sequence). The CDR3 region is CASSGTSGSHYEQYF. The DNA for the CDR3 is TGCGCCAGCAGTGGGACTAGCGGGAGCCATTACGAGCAGTACTTC.

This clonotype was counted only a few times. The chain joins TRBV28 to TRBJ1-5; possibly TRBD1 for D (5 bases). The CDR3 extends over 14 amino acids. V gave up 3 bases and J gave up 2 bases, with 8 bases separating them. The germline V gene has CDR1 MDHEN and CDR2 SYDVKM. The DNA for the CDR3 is TGTGCCAGCAGTTTCCGACAGCGCAATCAGCCCCAGCATTTT. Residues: CASSFRQRNQPQHF.

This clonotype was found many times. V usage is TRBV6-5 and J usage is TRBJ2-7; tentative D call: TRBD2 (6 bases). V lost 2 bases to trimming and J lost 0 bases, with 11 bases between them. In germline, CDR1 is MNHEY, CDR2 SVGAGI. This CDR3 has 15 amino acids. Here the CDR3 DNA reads TGTGCCAGCAGTTACGGGGCGGGAAGCTCCTACGAGCAGTACTTC. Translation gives CASSYGAGSSYEQYF.

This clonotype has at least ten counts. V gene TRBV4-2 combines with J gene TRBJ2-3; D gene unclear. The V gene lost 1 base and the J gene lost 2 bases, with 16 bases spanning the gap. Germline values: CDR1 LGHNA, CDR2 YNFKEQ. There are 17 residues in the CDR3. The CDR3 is CASSQGHMQSLTDTQYF. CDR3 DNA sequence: TGTGCCAGCAGCCAAGGCCATATGCAAAGCCTCACAGATACGCAGTATTTT.

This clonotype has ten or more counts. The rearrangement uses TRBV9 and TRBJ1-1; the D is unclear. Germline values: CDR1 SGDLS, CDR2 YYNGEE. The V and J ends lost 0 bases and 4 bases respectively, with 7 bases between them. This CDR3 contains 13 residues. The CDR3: CASSVGLRTEAFF. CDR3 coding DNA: TGTGCCAGCAGCGTAGGGTTGCGCACTGAAGCTTTCTTT.

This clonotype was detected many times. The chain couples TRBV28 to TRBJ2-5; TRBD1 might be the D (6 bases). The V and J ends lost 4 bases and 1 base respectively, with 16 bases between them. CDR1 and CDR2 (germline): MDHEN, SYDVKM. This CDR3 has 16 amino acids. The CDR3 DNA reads TGTGCCAGCAGTTCGAGGCTCCCAGGGGCCCAAGAGACCCAGTACTTC. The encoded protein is CASSSRLPGAQETQYF.

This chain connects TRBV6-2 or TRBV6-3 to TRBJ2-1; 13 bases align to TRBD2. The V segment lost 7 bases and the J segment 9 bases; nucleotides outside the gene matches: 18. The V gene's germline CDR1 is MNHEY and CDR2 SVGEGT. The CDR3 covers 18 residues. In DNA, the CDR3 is TGTGCCAGCACCCTCGCTCCGGGACTAGCGGGGAGGTCCGCTGAGCAGTTCTTC. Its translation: CASTLAPGLAGRSAEQFF.

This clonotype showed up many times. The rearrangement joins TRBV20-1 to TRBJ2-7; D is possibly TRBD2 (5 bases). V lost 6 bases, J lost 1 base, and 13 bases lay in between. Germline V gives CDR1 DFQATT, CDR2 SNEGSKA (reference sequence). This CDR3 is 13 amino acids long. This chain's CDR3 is CSAELSGSYEQYF. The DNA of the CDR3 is TGCAGTGCAGAACTGAGCGGATCCTACGAGCAGTACTTC.

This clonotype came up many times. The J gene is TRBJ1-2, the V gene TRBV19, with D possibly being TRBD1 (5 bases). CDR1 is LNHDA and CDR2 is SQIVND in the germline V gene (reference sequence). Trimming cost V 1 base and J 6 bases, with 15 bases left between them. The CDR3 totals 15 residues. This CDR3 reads CASSIGISGRDGYTF. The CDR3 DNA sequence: TGTGCCAGTAGTATAGGTATTTCAGGCAGGGATGGCTACACCTTC.

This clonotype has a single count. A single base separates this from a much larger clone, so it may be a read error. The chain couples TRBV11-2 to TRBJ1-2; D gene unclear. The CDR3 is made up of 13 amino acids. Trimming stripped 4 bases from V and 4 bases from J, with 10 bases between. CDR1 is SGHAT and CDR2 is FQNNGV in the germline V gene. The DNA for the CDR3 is TGTGCCAGCAGCTCCCGGTCTCCCTATGGCTACACCTTC. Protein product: CASSSRSPYGYTF. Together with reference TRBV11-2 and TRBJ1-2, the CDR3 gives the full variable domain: EAGVAQSPRYKIIEKRQSVAFWCNPISGHATLYWYQQILGQGPKLLIQFQNNGVVDDSQLPKDRFSAERLKGVDSTLKIQPAKLEDSAVYLCASSSRSPYGYTFGSGTRLTVV.

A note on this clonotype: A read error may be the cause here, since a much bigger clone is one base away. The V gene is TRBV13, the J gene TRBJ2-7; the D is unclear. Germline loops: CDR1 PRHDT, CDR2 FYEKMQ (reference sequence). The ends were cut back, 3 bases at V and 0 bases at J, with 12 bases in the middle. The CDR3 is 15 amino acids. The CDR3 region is CASSLAERISYEQYF. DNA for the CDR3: TGTGCCAGCAGCTTGGCGGAACGAATCTCCTACGAGCAGTACTTC. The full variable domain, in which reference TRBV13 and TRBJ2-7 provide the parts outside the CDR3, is AAGVIQSPRHLIKEKRETATLKCYPIPRHDTVYWYQQGPGQDPQFLISFYEKMQSDKGSIPDRFSAQQFSDYHSELNMSSLELGDSALYFCASSLAERISYEQYFGPGTRLTVT.

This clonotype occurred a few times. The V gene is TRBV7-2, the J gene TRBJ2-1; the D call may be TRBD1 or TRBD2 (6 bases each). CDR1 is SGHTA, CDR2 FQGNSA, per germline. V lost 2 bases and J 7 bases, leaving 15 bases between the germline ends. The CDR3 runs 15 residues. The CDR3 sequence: CASSLSRGAGNEQFF. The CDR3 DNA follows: TGTGCCAGCAGCTTAAGTAGGGGGGCGGGTAATGAGCAGTTCTTC.

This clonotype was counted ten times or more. The CDR3 is CASSYELASVDNEQFF. As DNA, the CDR3 is TGTGCCAGCAGTTACGAACTCGCTAGCGTCGACAATGAGCAGTTCTTC. This chain uses TRBV6-5 with TRBJ2-1, with D perhaps matching TRBD2 (6 bases). This CDR3 is 16 amino acids long. Germline V lookup: CDR1 MNHEY, CDR2 SVGAGI. Trimming cost V 2 bases and J 5 bases, with 16 bases left between them.

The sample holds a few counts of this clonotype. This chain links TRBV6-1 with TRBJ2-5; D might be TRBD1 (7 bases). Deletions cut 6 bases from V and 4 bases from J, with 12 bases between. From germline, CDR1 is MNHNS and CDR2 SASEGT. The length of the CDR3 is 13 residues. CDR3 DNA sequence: TGTGCCAGCAGGCCCAGGGGGGTAGAGACCCAGTACTTC. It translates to CASRPRGVETQYF.

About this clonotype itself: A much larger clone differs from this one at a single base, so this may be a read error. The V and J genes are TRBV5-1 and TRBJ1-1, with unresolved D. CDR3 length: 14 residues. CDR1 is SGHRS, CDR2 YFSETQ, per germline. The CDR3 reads CASSLSRGNTEALF. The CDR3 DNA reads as TGCGCCAGCAGCTTGAGTCGCGGTAACACTGAAGCTCTCTTT.

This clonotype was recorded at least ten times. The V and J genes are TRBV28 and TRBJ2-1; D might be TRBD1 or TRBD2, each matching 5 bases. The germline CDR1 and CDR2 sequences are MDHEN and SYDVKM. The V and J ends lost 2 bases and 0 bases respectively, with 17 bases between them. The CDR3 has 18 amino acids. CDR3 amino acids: CASSLPGTLISSYNEQFF. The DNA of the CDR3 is TGTGCCAGCAGTTTACCGGGGACGTTGATAAGCTCCTACAATGAGCAGTTCTTC.

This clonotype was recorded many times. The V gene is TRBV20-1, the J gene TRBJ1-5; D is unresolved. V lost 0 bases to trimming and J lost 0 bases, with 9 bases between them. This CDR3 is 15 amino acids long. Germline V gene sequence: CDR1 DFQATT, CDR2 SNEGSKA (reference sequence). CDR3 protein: CSARDRRNSNQPQHF. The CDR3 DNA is TGCAGTGCTAGAGACAGACGGAATAGCAATCAGCCCCAGCATTTT.

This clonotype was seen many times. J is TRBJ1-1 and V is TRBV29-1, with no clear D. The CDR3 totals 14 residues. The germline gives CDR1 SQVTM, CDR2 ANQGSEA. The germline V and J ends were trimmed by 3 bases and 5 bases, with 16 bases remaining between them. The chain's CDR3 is CSVEMSVGSTEAFF. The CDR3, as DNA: TGCAGCGTTGAGATGTCAGTAGGGTCGACTGAAGCTTTCTTT. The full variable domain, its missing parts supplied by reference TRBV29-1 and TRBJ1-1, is SAVISQKPSRDICQRGTSLTIQCQVDSQVTMMFWYRQQPGQSLTLIATANQGSEATYESGFVIDKFPISRPNLTFSTLTVSNMSPEDSSIYLCSVEMSVGSTEAFFGQGTRLTVV.

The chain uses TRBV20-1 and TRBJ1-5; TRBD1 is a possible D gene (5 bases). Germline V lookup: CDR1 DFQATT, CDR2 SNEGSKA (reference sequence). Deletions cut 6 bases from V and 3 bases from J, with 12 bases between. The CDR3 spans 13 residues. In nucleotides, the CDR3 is TGCAGTGCCCGGAGGGGACCCAATCAGCCCCAGCATTTT. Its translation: CSARRGPNQPQHF.

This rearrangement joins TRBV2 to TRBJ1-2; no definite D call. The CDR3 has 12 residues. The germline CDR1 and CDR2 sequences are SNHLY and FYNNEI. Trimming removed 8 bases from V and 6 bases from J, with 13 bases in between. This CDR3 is CASDGRKDGYTF. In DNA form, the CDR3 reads TGTGCCAGCGACGGTCGCAAGGATGGCTACACCTTC.

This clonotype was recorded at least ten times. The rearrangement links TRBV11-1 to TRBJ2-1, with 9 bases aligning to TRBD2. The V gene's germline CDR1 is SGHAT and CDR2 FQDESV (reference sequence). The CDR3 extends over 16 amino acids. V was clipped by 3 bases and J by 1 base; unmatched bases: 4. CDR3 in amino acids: CASSFLAGVSYNEQFF. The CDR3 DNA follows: TGTGCCAGCAGCTTCTTAGCGGGAGTATCCTACAATGAGCAGTTCTTC.

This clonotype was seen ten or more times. Written as DNA, the CDR3 is TGTGCCAGCAGACGCAGCAGACAGGGGGCTAAACGAGATACGCAGTATTTT. It encodes CASRRSRQGAKRDTQYF. J is TRBJ2-3 and V is TRBV12-3 or TRBV12-4; 10 bases line up with TRBD1. The CDR3 has 17 amino acids. V shed 6 bases and J 5 bases; nucleotides not matched to a gene: 14.

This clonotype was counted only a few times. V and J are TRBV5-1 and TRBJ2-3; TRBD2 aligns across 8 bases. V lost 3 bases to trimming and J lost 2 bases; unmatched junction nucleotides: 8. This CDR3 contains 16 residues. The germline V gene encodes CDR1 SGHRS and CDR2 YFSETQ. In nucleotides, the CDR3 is TGCGCCAGCAGCTACACTCCGGGACTAGACACAGATACGCAGTATTTT. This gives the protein CASSYTPGLDTDTQYF.

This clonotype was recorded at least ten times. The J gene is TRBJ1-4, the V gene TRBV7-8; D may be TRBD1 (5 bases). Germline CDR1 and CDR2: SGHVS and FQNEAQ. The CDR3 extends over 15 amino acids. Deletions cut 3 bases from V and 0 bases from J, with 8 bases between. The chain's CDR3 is CASSLGLTTNEKLFF. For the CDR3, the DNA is TGTGCCAGCAGCTTGGGACTGACAACTAATGAAAAACTGTTTTTT.

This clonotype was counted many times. The CDR3 DNA follows: TGTGCCAGCAGCCAGCGTGGGACATTGTATGGCTACACCTTC. Amino acids: CASSQRGTLYGYTF. The V and J genes are TRBV6-2 or TRBV6-3 and TRBJ1-2, with D possibly being TRBD1 (6 bases). The V gene lost 6 bases and the J gene lost 5 bases, with 16 bases spanning the gap. This CDR3 is 14 amino acids long. From germline, CDR1 is MNHEY and CDR2 SVGEGT.

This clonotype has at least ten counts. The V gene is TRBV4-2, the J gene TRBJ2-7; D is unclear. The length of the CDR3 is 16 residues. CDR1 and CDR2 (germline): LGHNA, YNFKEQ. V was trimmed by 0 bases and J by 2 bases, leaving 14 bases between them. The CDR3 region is CASSQDSARPTYEQYF. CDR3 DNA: TGTGCCAGCAGCCAAGATAGTGCTAGGCCTACCTACGAGCAGTACTTC.

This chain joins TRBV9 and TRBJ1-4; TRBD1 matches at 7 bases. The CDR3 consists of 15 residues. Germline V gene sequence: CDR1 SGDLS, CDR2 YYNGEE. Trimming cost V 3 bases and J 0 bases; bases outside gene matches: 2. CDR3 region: CASSAGTATNEKLFF. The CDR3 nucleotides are TGTGCCAGCAGCGCCGGGACAGCAACTAATGAAAAACTGTTTTTT. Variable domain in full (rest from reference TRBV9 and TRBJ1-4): DSGVTQTPKHLITATGQRVTLRCSPRSGDLSVYWYQQSLDQGLQFLIQYYNGEERAKGNILERFSAQQFPDLHSELNLSSLELGDSALYFCASSAGTATNEKLFFGSGTQLSVL.

The DNA of the CDR3 is TGCAGTGCTAGAGATACAGGGAGTTCACCCCTCCACTTT. Its translation: CSARDTGSSPLHF. This sequence joins TRBV20-1 and TRBJ1-6; D perhaps matches TRBD1 (6 bases). Germline assignment: CDR1 DFQATT and CDR2 SNEGSKA (reference sequence). This CDR3 contains 13 residues. Trimming left V 0 bases short and J 9 bases short, with 9 bases between.

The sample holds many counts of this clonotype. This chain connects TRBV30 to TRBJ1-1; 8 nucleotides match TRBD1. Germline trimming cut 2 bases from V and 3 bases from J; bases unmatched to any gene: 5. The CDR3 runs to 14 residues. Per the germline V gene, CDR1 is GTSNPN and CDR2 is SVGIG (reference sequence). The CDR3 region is CAWSFGQGDTEAFF. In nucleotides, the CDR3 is TGTGCCTGGAGTTTTGGACAGGGCGACACTGAAGCTTTCTTT.